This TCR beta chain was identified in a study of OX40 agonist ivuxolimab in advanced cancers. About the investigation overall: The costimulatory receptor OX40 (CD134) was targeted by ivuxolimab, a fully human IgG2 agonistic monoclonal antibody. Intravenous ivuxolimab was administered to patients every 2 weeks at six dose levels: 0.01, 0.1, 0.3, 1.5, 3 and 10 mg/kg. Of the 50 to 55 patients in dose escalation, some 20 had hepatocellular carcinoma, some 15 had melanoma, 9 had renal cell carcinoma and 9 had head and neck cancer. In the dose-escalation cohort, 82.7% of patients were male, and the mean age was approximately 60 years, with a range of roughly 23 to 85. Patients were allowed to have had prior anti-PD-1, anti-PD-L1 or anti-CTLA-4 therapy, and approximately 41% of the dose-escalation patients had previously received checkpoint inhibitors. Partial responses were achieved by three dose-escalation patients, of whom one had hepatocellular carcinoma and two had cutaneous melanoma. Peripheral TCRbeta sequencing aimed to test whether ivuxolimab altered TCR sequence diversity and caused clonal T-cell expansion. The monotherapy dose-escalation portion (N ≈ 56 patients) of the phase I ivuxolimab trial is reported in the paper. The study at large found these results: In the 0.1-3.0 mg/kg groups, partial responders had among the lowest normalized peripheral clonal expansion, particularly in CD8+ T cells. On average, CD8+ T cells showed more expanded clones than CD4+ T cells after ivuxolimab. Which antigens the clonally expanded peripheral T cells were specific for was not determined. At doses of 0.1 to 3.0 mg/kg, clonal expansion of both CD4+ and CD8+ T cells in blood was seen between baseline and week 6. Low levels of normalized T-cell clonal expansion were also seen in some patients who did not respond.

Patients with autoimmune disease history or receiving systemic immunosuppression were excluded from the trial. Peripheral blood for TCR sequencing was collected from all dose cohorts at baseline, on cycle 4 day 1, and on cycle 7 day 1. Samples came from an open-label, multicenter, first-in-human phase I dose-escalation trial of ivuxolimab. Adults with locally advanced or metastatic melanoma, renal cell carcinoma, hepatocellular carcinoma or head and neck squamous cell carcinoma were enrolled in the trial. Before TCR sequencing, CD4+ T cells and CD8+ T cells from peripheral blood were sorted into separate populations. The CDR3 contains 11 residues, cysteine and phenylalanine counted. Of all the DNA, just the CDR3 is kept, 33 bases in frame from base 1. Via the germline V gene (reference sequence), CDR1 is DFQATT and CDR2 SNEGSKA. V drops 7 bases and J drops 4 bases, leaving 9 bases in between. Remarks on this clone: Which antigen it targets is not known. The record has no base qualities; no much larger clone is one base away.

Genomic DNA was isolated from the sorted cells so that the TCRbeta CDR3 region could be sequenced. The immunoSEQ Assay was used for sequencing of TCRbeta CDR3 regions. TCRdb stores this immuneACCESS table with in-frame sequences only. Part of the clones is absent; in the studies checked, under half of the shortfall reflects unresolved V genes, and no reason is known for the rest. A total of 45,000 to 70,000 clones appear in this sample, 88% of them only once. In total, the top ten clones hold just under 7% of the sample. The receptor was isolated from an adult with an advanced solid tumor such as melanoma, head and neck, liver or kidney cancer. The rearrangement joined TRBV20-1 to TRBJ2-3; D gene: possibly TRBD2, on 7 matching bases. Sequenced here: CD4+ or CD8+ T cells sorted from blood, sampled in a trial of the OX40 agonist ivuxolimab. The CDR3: CSEGGADTQYF. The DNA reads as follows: TGCAGTGAAGGGGGGGCAGATACGCAGTATTTT.